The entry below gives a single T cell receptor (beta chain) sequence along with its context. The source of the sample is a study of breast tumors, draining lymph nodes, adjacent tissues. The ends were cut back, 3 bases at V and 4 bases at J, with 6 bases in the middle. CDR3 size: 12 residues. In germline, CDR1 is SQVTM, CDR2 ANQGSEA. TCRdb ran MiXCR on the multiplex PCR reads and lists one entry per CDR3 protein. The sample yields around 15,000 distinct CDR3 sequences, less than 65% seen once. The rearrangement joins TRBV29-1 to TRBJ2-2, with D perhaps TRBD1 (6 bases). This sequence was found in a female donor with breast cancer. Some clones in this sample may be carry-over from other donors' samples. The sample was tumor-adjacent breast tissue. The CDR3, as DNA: TGCAGCGTTGACAGGGGCACCGGGGAGCTGTTTTTT. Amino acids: CSVDRGTGELFF.